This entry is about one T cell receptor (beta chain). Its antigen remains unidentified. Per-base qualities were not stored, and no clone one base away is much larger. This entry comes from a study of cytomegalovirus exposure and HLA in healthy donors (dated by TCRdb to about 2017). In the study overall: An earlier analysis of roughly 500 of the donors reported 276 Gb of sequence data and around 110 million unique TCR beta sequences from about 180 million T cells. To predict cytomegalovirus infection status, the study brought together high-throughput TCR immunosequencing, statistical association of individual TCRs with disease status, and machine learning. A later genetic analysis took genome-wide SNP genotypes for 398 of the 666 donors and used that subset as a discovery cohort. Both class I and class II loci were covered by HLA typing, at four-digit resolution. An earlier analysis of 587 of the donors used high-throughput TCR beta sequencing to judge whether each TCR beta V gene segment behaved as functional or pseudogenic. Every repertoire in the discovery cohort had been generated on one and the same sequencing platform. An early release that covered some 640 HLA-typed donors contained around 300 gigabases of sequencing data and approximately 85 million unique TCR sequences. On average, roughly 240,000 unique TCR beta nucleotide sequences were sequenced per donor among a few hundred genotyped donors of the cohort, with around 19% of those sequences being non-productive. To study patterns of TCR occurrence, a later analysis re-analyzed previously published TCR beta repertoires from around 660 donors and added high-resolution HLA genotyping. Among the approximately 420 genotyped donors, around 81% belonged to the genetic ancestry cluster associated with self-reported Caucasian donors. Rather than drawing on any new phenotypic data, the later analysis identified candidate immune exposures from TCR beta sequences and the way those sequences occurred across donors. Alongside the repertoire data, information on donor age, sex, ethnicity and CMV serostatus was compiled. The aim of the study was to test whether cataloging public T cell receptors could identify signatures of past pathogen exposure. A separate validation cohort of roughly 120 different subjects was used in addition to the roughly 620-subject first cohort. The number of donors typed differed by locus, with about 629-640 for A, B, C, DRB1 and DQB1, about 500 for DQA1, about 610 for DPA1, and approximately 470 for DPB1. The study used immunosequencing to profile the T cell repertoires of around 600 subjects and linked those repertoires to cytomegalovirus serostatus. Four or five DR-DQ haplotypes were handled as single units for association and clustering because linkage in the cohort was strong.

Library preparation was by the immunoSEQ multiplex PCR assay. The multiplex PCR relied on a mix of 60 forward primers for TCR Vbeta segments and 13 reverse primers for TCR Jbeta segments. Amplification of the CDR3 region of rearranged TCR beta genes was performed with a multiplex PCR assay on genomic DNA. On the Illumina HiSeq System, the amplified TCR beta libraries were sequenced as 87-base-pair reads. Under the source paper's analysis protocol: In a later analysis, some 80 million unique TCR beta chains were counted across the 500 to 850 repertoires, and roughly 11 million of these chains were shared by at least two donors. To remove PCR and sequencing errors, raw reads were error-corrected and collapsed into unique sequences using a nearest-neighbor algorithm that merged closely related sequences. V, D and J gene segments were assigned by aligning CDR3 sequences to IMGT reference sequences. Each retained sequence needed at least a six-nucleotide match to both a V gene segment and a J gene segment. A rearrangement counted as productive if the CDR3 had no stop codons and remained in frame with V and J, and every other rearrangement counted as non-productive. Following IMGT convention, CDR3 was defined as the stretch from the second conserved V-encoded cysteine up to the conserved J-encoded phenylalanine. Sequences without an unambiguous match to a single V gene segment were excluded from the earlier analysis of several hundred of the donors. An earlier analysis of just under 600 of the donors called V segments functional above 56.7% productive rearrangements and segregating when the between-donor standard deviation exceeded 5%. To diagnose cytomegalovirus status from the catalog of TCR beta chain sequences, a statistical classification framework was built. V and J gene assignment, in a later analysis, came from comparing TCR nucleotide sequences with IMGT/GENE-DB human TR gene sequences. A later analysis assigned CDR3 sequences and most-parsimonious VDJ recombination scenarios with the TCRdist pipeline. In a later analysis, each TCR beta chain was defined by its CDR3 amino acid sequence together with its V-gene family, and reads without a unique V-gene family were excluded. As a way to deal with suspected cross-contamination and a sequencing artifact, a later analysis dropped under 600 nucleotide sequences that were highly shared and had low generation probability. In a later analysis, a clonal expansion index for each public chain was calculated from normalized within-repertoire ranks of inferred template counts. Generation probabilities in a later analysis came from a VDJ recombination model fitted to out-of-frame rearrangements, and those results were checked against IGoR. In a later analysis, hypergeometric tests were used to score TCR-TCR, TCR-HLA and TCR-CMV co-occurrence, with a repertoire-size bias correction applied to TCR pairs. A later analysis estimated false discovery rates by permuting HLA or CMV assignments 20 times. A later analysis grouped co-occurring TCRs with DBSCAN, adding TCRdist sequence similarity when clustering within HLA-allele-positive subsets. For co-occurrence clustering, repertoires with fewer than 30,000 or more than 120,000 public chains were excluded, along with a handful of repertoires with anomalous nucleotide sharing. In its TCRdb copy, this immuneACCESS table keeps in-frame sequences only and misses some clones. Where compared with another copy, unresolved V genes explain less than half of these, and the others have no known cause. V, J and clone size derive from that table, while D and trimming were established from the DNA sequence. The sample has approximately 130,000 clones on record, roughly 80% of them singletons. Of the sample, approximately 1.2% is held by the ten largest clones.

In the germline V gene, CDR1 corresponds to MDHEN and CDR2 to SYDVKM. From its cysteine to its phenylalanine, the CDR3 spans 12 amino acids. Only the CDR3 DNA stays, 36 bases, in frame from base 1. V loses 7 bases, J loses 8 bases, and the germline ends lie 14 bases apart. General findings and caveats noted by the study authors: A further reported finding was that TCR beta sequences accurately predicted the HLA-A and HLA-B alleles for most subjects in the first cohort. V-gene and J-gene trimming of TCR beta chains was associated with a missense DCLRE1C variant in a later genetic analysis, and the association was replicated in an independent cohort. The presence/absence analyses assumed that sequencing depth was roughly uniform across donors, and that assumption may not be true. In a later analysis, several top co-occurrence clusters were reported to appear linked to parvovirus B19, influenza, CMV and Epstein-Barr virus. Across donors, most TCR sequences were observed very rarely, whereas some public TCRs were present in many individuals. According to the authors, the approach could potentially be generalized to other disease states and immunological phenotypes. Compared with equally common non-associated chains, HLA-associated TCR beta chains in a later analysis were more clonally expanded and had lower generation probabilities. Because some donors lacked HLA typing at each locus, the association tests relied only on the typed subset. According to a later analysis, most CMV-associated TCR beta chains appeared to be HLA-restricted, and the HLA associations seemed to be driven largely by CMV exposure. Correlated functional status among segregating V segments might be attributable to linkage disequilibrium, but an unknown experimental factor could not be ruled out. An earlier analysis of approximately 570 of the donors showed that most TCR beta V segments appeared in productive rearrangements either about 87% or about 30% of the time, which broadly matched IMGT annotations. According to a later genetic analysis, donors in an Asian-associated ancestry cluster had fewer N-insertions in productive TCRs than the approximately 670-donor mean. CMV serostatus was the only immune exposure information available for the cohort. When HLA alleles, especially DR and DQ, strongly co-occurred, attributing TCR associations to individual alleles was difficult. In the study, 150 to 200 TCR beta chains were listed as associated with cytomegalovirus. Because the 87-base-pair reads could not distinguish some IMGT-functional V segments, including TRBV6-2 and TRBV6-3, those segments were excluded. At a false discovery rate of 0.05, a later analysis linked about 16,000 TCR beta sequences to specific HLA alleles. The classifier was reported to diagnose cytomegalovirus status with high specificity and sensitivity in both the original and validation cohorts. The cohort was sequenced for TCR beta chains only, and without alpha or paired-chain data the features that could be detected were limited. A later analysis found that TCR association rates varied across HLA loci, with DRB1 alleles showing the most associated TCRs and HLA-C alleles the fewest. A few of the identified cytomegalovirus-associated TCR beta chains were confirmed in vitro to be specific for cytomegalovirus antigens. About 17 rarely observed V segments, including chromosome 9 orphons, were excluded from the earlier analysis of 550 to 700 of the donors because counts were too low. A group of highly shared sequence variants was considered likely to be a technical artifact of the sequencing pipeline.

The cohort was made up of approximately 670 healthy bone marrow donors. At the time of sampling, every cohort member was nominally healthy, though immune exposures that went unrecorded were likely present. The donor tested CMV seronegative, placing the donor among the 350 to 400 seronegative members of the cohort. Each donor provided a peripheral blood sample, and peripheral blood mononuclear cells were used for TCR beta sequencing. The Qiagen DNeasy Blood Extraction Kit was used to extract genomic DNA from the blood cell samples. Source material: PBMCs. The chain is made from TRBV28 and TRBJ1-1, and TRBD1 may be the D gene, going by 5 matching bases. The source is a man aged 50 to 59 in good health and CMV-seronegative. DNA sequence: TGTGCCAGCACCATAGGGGATAGAGAAGCTTTCTTT. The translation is CASTIGDREAFF. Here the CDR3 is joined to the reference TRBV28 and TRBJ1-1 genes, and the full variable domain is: DVKVTQSSRYLVKRTGEKVFLECVQDMDHENMFWYRQDPGLGLRLIYFSYDVKMKEKGDIPEGYSVSREKKERFSLILESASTNQTSMYLCASTIGDREAFFGQGTRLTVV.